The 29 T cell receptor beta chains given below trace back to one sample, sequenced in a study of cytomegalovirus exposure and HLA in healthy donors. The study ran its PCR with 60 Vbeta and 13 Jbeta primers. Some clones are missing from TCRdb's copy, which holds only in-frame ones; the method was immunoSEQ multiplex PCR. The sample has 50,000 or so clones; around 70% are singletons. The sample was PBMCs. The receptors come from a woman in her 50s in good health and CMV-seronegative.

V gene TRBV18 combines with J gene TRBJ2-1, with TRBD1 matching 12 bases. J lost 6 bases, V lost 6 bases, and 6 bases had no gene match. The CDR3 is made up of 15 amino acids. Germline CDR1 and CDR2: KGHSH and LQKENI. This chain's CDR3 is CASSPGTGGFNEQFF. CDR3 DNA: TGTGCCAGCTCCCCCGGGACAGGGGGCTTCAATGAGCAGTTCTTC.

The chain employs TRBV6-5 and TRBJ2-7, with 7 bases that match TRBD1. The CDR3 sequence is 12 residues long. The J segment lost 11 bases and the V segment lost 5 bases, leaving 9 bases of the junction unmatched. The germline V gene encodes CDR1 MNHEY and CDR2 SVGAGI. In DNA, the CDR3 is TGTGCCAGCAGTCGGACAGGCCTCGGGGAGTACTTC. The encoded protein is CASSRTGLGEYF.

This clone was seen only a few times. The chain carries TRBV19 and TRBJ1-2; possibly TRBD1 for D (5 bases). V lost 1 base and J lost 9, with 12 bases in between. The CDR3 length is 13 residues. Germline values: CDR1 LNHDA, CDR2 SQIVND (reference sequence). The CDR3 protein is CASSIASDSRYTF. The CDR3 DNA reads TGTGCCAGTAGTATAGCCAGTGACAGCCGCTACACCTTC. Full variable domain (remainder filled in from reference TRBV19 and TRBJ1-2): DGGITQSPKYLFRKEGQNVTLSCEQNLNHDAMYWYRQDPGQGLRLIYYSQIVNDFQKGDIAEGYSVSREKKESFPLTVTSAQKNPTAFYLCASSIASDSRYTFGSGTRLTVV.

The J gene is TRBJ2-2, the V gene TRBV9, with D possibly being TRBD2 (6 bases). The CDR3 length is 15 residues. With 4 bases removed from V and 2 bases from J, the gap between germline ends came to 12 bases. CDR1 and CDR2 from the germline V gene are SGDLS and YYNGEE. CDR3 coding DNA: TGTGCCAGCAGCCTGGGCGGGGTTAACACCGGGGAGCTGTTTTTT. Its translation: CASSLGGVNTGELFF.

This clone was recorded a few times. This chain connects TRBV28 to TRBJ2-7; perhaps TRBD2 as D (5 bases). V was pared by 6 bases and J by 9 bases, with 12 bases between. The CDR3 is 11 amino acids. In germline, CDR1 is MDHEN, CDR2 SYDVKM. The CDR3 nucleotides are TGTGCCAGCAGCCAACCGGAGGTGCAGTACTTC. It encodes CASSQPEVQYF.

This chain links TRBV6-5 with TRBJ2-4; TRBD1 might be the D (6 bases). Germline CDR1 is MNHEY and CDR2 is SVGAGI. The CDR3 sequence is 15 residues long. Between the trimmed V and J ends, which lost 5 bases and 1 base, there was a span of 12 bases. Written as DNA, the CDR3 is TGTGCCAGCAGTAGAGATCAGGGGGCCAAAAACATTCAGTACTTC. It is translated as CASSRDQGAKNIQYF.

The rearrangement uses TRBV5-4 and TRBJ1-1, with D perhaps matching TRBD1 (6 bases). With 6 bases removed from V and 3 bases from J, the gap between germline ends came to 15 bases. CDR1 is SGHNT, CDR2 YYREEE, per germline (reference sequence). This CDR3 is 14 amino acids long. CDR3 sequence (DNA): TGTGCCAGCACCATTGTGGGGGCCCACACTGAAGCTTTCTTT. This sequence encodes CASTIVGAHTEAFF.

The chain recombines TRBV2 with TRBJ2-5; 10 bases agree with TRBD2. V was pared by 3 bases and J by 7 bases, with 2 bases of the junction left unmatched. CDR1 is SNHLY and CDR2 is FYNNEI in the germline V gene. The CDR3 sequence is 13 residues long. The CDR3 DNA follows: TGTGCCAGCAGTGACCAGCGGGGGGGGACCCAGTACTTC. Residues: CASSDQRGGTQYF.

In this sample, this clone turned up a few times. The CDR3 DNA reads TGTGCCACCAGCAGTCCTAGCGGGAGGGCCGGGGAGCAGTACTTC. It is translated as CATSSPSGRAGEQYF. The V gene is TRBV15, the J gene TRBJ2-7, with 12 bases fitting TRBD2. The CDR3 is 15 amino acids. Germline loops: CDR1 LNHNV, CDR2 YYDKDF (reference sequence). After removal of 3 bases from V and 7 bases from J, the junction contained 7 bases not matched to a gene.

For this clone: The junction differs from germline at one of its ends, possibly a read error. V and J are TRBV30 and TRBJ1-2, with D unresolved. CDR1 is GTSNPN, CDR2 SVGIG, per germline (reference sequence). The CDR3 spans 13 residues. Here the CDR3 DNA reads TGTGCCTGTGGACGGCCAGCGGGCTATGGCCACACCTTC. The encoded protein is CACGRPAGYGHTF.

To note about this clone: The final CDR3 position lacks the conserved phenylalanine or tryptophan, pointing to a likely read error. This chain joins TRBV6-6 and TRBJ1-4, with TRBD1 identical over 7 bases. This CDR3 spans 11 amino acids. Germline V gene lookup returns CDR1 MNHNY and CDR2 SVGAGI (reference sequence). Here the CDR3 DNA reads TGCGCCACAGGGGTTTACGAAAAACTGTTTGTT. Translation gives CATGVYEKLFV.

The count of this clone is one. This chain joins TRBV30 and TRBJ2-2; 11 bases agree with TRBD2. CDR1 is GTSNPN and CDR2 is SVGIG in the germline V gene (reference sequence). Trimming removed 3 bases from V and 11 bases from J; junction bases left unmatched: 11. This CDR3 has 15 residues. CDR3 sequence reads: CAWRGLAGGVDELFF. Written as DNA, the CDR3 is TGTGCCTGGAGAGGGCTAGCGGGAGGTGTGGATGAGCTGTTTTTT.

As concerns this clone: Additional DNA sequences in this sample encode the identical CDR3. The chain has TRBV20-1 and TRBJ1-2; D is unresolved. Per the germline V gene, CDR1 is DFQATT and CDR2 is SNEGSKA (reference sequence). CDR3 length equals 10 residues. V was shortened by 6 bases and J by 3 bases, with 5 bases between the two germline ends. The DNA of the CDR3 is TGCAGTGCCCCTTACTATGGCTACACCTTC. Translation gives CSAPYYGYTF.

The V call is TRBV5-1, the J call TRBJ2-1, with TRBD1 identical over 8 bases. CDR1 and CDR2 from the germline V gene are SGHRS and YFSETQ. V shed 4 bases, J shed 1 base, and the junction held 4 bases outside the gene matches. The CDR3 extends over 15 amino acids. CDR3 amino acids: CASSRGQVSYNEQFF. Written as DNA, the CDR3 is TGCGCCAGCAGCCGGGGACAGGTTTCCTACAATGAGCAGTTCTTC.

This clone appeared a single time. The chain uses TRBV19 and TRBJ2-1, with D perhaps matching TRBD2 (5 bases). The CDR3 runs 13 residues. Trimming removed 8 bases from V and 4 bases from J, with 12 bases in between. Germline V gene data show CDR1 as LNHDA and CDR2 as SQIVND (reference sequence). Written as DNA, the CDR3 is TGTGCCAGTGGGAGCGAGTCGTACAATGAGCAGTTCTTC. Its translation is CASGSESYNEQFF.

The chain links TRBV28 to TRBJ1-2; 7 bases agree with TRBD1. Germline trimming cut 5 bases from V and 6 bases from J; bases unmatched to any gene: 9. CDR3 length equals 14 residues. Germline values: CDR1 MDHEN, CDR2 SYDVKM. The CDR3 DNA is TGTGCCAGCAGTACCCTTGACAGGGCGGATGGCTACACCTTC. Translation gives CASSTLDRADGYTF.

The CDR3: CASSLWQGTYNEQFF. For the CDR3, the DNA is TGTGCCAGCAGCTTATGGCAGGGCACCTACAATGAGCAGTTCTTC. V is TRBV7-2 and J is TRBJ2-1; a weak D match, TRBD1 (5 bases). The V gene's germline CDR1 is SGHTA and CDR2 FQGNSA. With 2 bases removed from V and 2 bases from J, the gap between germline ends came to 10 bases. The CDR3 has 15 residues.

V usage is TRBV29-1 and J usage is TRBJ2-1, with D uncertain. The CDR3 runs 12 residues. CDR1 is SQVTM, CDR2 ANQGSEA, per germline. V dropped 2 bases and J dropped 3 bases, with 5 bases sitting between them. The CDR3 region is CSVELLYNEQFF. The CDR3 DNA reads TGCAGCGTTGAATTACTCTACAATGAGCAGTTCTTC.

This chain joins TRBV5-1 and TRBJ1-2, with 9 bases that match TRBD1. The length of the CDR3 is 14 residues. V gave up 4 bases and J gave up 2 bases; unmatched junction bases: 3. Per germline, CDR1 SGHRS and CDR2 YFSETQ. CDR3 in amino acids: CASSLGQGNYGYTF. The CDR3 region has the DNA TGCGCCAGCAGCCTCGGACAGGGGAACTATGGCTACACCTTC. The variable domain in full, with the rest retrieved from reference TRBV5-1 and TRBJ1-2, is KAGVTQTPRYLIKTRGQQVTLSCSPISGHRSVSWYQQTPGQGLQFLFEYFSETQRNKGNFPGRFSGRQFSNSRSEMNVSTLELGDSALYLCASSLGQGNYGYTFGSGTRLTVV.

The V call is TRBV7-9, the J call TRBJ1-4; perhaps TRBD1 as D (5 bases). V was clipped by 5 bases and J by 7 bases, with 14 bases between them. The CDR3 spans 14 residues. Germline V gives CDR1 SEHNR, CDR2 FQNEAQ (reference sequence). The CDR3: CASSIDSAAEKLFF. For the CDR3, the DNA is TGTGCCAGCAGCATCGACAGTGCCGCTGAAAAACTGTTTTTT. The complete variable domain, with remaining parts taken from reference TRBV7-9 and TRBJ1-4, reads DTGVSQNPRHKITKRGQNVTFRCDPISEHNRLYWYRQTLGQGPEFLTYFQNEAQLEKSRLLSDRFSAERPKGSFSTLEIQRTEQGDSAMYLCASSIDSAAEKLFFGSGTQLSVL.

The chain has TRBV10-3 and TRBJ2-5, with 7 bases aligning to TRBD1. The CDR3 length is 15 residues. V trimming: 3 bases; J trimming: 2 bases; junction bases outside the gene matches: 6. Germline V gene lookup returns CDR1 ENHRY and CDR2 SYGVKD. The DNA of the CDR3 is TGTGCCATCAGTGAAGGCCAGGGGGTACAAGAGACCCAGTACTTC. This gives the protein CAISEGQGVQETQYF.

The genes are TRBV2 and TRBJ2-5; D call uncertain. Looked up from germline, CDR1 is SNHLY and CDR2 is FYNNEI. V dropped 4 bases and J dropped 0 bases, with 9 bases sitting between them. The CDR3 is 14 amino acids. The CDR3 DNA reads TGTGCCAGCAGTGGAGAGTCTTACCAAGAGACCCAGTACTTC. Encoded protein: CASSGESYQETQYF.

Only a few counts were recorded for this clone. The chain joins TRBV6-1 to TRBJ1-4, with D tentatively TRBD1 (5 bases). Trimming pared 10 bases from V and 5 bases from J, leaving 14 bases between. The CDR3 is 13 amino acids. CDR1 and CDR2 from the germline V gene are MNHNS and SASEGT. The CDR3 sequence: CATTTAKNEKLFF. In DNA, the CDR3 is TGTGCCACGACGACAGCGAAGAATGAAAAACTGTTTTTT.

The chain recombines TRBV18 with TRBJ2-7; possibly TRBD2 for D (6 bases). Germline V gives CDR1 KGHSH, CDR2 LQKENI. The CDR3 spans 15 residues. The V end was cut by 6 bases, the J end by 0 bases, with 15 bases between. Here the CDR3 reads CASSSGGSGSYEQYF. CDR3 nucleotides: TGTGCCAGCTCTTCCGGCGGTAGCGGCTCCTACGAGCAGTACTTC.

The chain combines TRBV5-1 with TRBJ2-7; 12 bases fit TRBD2. Germline trimming cut 4 bases from V and 5 bases from J; bases unmatched to any gene: 7. The CDR3 runs to 15 residues. Germline CDR1 and CDR2: SGHRS and YFSETQ. This CDR3 reads CASSAGLAGLHEQYF. The CDR3 DNA reads as TGCGCCAGCAGCGCAGGACTAGCGGGACTCCACGAGCAGTACTTC.

This chain joins TRBV5-1 and TRBJ1-1, with D hard to call. Germline V gene data show CDR1 as SGHRS and CDR2 as YFSETQ. Trimming cost V 4 bases and J 2 bases, with 6 bases left between them. The CDR3 covers 12 residues. CDR3 in amino acids: CASSVTNTEAFF. In DNA, the CDR3 is TGCGCCAGCAGCGTTACAAACACTGAAGCTTTCTTT.

The rearrangement links TRBV18 to TRBJ1-3; 7 bases are shared with TRBD1. The ends lost 4 bases at V and 0 bases at J; junction bases unmatched: 9. Germline CDR1 reads KGHSH; CDR2 reads LQKENI. The CDR3 is made up of 17 amino acids. The DNA for the CDR3 is TGTGCCAGCTCACTCGAGACAGGGTCAGACTCTGGAAACACCATATATTTT. Its translation is CASSLETGSDSGNTIYF.

The genes are TRBV2 and TRBJ2-7; 8 bases are a match to TRBD2. The trim removed 6 bases at V and 3 bases at J, leaving 4 bases unmatched. This CDR3 has 13 amino acids. The V gene's germline CDR1 is SNHLY and CDR2 FYNNEI. The CDR3 nucleotides read TGTGCCAGCAGGAGCGGGGGAGGCTACGAGCAGTACTTC. This gives the protein CASRSGGGYEQYF.

V usage is TRBV5-1 and J usage is TRBJ2-5, with unresolved D. CDR1 is SGHRS and CDR2 is YFSETQ in the germline V gene. Between the trimmed V and J ends, which lost 1 base and 3 bases, there was a span of 7 bases. The CDR3 spans 13 residues. DNA of the CDR3: TGCGCCAGCAGCTTGCTTGCAGAAGAGACCCAGTACTTC. Its translation is CASSLLAEETQYF.